This TCR beta chain was identified in a study of monozygotic twins with inflammatory bowel disease. TCRdb re-called the 5' RACE reads and shows each CDR3 protein once, DNA omitted. This repertoire includes about 300,000 distinct CDR3 sequences. The V gene's germline CDR1 is SGHTS and CDR2 YDEGEE. The CDR3 sequence is 16 residues long. The source of this sequence is a human donor with ulcerative colitis or Crohn's disease, or a healthy co-twin of an affected twin (not recorded which). Source material: blood. The rearrangement uses TRBV5-8 and TRBJ2-2. The CDR3 region is CASSLATGLGTGELFF.